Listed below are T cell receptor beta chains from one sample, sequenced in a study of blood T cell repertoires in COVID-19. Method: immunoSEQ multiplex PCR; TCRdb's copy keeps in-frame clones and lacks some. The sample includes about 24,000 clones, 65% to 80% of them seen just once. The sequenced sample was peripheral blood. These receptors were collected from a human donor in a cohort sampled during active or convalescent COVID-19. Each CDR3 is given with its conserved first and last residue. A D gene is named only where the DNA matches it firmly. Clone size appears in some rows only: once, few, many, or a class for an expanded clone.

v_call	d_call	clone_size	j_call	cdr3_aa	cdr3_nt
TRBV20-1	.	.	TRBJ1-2	CSATGEGYTF	TGCAGTGCTACAGGGGAGGGCTACACCTTC
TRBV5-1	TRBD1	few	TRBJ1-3	CASSQGTVGNTIYF	TGCGCCAGCAGCCAGGGGACAGTGGGAAACACCATATATTTT
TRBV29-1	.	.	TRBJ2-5	CSVDPGDSRGFFQETQYF	TGCAGCGTTGACCCCGGGGACTCGCGGGGATTTTTCCAAGAGACCCAGTACTTC
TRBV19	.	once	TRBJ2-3	CASTPRGTDTQYF	TGTGCCAGTACTCCCCGAGGCACAGATACGCAGTATTTT
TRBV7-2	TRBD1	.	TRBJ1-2	CASSLPITGDYGYTF	TGTGCCAGCAGCTTACCCATAACAGGGGACTATGGCTACACCTTC
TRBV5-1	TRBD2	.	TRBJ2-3	CASSLVRGGPHTQYF	TGCGCCAGCAGCTTGGTGCGGGGAGGGCCTCATACGCAGTATTTT
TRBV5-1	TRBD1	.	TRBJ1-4	CASSRQGDGEKLFF	TGCGCCAGCAGCCGACAGGGGGACGGTGAAAAACTGTTTTTT
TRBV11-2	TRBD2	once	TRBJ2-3	CASSPSGGTSTDTQYF	TGTGCCAGCAGCCCCTCCGGGGGGACTAGCACAGATACGCAGTATTTT
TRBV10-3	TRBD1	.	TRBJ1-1	CAISEPGQNEAFF	TGTGCCATCAGTGAACCGGGACAGAATGAAGCTTTCTTT
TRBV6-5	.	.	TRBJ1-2	CASSSDIANYGYTF	TGTGCCAGCAGTTCCGACATAGCTAACTATGGCTACACCTTC
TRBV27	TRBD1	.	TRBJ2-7	CASSLSKREGGQGLVENEQYF	TGTGCCAGCAGTTTATCAAAAAGGGAAGGTGGACAGGGGTTGGTCGAGAACGAGCAGTACTTC
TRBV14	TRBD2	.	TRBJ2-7	CASSQEPPSGRAGEQYF	TGTGCCAGCAGCCAAGAGCCGCCCAGCGGGAGGGCCGGGGAGCAGTACTTC
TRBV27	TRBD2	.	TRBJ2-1	CASRVYGRAPWAQFF	TGTGCCAGCAGGGTGTACGGGAGGGCCCCTTGGGCGCAGTTCTTC
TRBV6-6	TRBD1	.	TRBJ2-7	CASSRRDRSGEQYF	TGTGCCAGCAGCCGCAGGGACAGGAGCGGCGAGCAGTACTTC
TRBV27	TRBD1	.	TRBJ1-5	CASSLQGAGQPQHF	TGTGCCAGCAGTTTACAGGGGGCTGGACAGCCCCAGCATTTT
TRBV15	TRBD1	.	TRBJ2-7	CATSNIRSGGRPYYEQYF	TGTGCCACCAGCAATATCCGTTCAGGGGGAAGGCCTTACTACGAGCAGTACTTC
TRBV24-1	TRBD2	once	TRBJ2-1	CAIGPGTSGYNEQFF	TGTGCCATCGGACCCGGGACTAGCGGTTACAATGAGCAGTTCTTC
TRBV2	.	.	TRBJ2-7	CASRDISYEQYF	TGTGCCAGCCGAGACATCTCCTACGAGCAGTACTTC
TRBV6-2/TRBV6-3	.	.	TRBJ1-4	CASSYVNPAGEKLFF	TGTGCCAGCAGTTACGTGAACCCCGCGGGGGAAAAACTGTTTTTT
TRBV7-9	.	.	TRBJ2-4	CASSSLFRNIQYF	TGTGCCAGCAGCTCCTTATTTCGGAACATTCAGTACTTC
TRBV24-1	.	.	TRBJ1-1	CATSDAWRGGRNTEAFF	TGTGCCACCAGTGATGCCTGGAGGGGTGGGAGGAACACTGAAGCTTTCTTT
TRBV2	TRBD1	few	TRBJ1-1	CASRGQGVDGAFF	TGTGCCAGCAGGGGACAGGGGGTGGATGGGGCTTTCTTT
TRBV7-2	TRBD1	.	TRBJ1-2	CASSLADRGGYTF	TGTGCCAGCAGCTTAGCCGACAGGGGAGGCTACACCTTC
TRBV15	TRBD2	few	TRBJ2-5	CATKSSGGAEETQYF	TGTGCCACGAAAAGTAGCGGGGGGGCCGAGGAGACCCAGTACTTC
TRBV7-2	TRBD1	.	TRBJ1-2	CASSLTRTGNYGYTF	TGTGCCAGCAGCCTTACACGGACAGGGAACTATGGCTACACCTTC
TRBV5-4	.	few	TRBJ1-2	CASSLVGSEGYTF	TGTGCCAGCAGCTTGGTGGGGAGTGAGGGCTACACCTTC
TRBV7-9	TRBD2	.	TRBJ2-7	CASSPTSGAPYEQYF	TGTGCCAGCAGCCCGACTAGCGGGGCTCCCTACGAGCAGTACTTC
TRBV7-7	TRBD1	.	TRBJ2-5	CASSSGGSNQETQYF	TGTGCTAGCAGCTCAGGGGGCTCAAACCAAGAGACCCAGTACTTC
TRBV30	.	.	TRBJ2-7	CATGIYEQYF	TGTGCGACGGGAATCTACGAGCAGTACTTC
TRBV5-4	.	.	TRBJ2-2	CASSGSANTGELFF	TGTGCCAGCAGCGGTAGCGCGAACACCGGGGAGCTGTTTTTT
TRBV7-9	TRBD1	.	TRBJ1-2	CASSLALPGGYGYTF	TGTGCCAGCAGCTTAGCCCTCCCAGGGGGTTATGGCTACACCTTC
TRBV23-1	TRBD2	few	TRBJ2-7	CAGLGVLAGGRLLSYEQYF	TGCGCAGGGTTGGGAGTTTTAGCGGGAGGGCGACTACTCTCCTACGAGCAGTACTTC
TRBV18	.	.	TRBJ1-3	CASSPLGDNSGNTIYF	TGTGCCAGCTCACCCCTCGGGGACAACTCTGGAAACACCATATATTTT
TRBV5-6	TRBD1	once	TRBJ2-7	CASSLKGQGAYEQYF	TGTGCCAGCAGCTTGAAGGGACAGGGGGCCTACGAGCAGTACTTC
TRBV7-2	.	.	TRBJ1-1	CASRGGQRNTEAFF	TGTGCCAGCAGGGGCGGGCAGCGGAACACTGAAGCTTTCTTT
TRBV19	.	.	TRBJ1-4	CASTPGRGGEKLFF	TGTGCCAGTACCCCGGGACGGGGAGGTGAAAAACTGTTTTTT
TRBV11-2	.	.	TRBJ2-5	CASSLNGETQYF	TGTGCCAGCAGCCTAAATGGAGAGACCCAGTACTTC
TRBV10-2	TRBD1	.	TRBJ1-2	CASSVGTGGRYGYTF	TGCGCCAGCAGTGTCGGGACAGGGGGTCGCTATGGCTACACCTTC
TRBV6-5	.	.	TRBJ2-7	CASSYDSSYEQYF	TGTGCCAGCAGTTACGACAGTTCCTACGAGCAGTACTTC
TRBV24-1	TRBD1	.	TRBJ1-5	CATSDPRTGNNQPQHF	TGTGCCACCAGTGACCCCAGGACAGGGAACAATCAGCCCCAGCATTTT
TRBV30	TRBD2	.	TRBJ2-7	CAWTRLAGVKEQYF	TGTGCCTGGACTCGACTAGCGGGAGTGAAAGAGCAGTACTTC
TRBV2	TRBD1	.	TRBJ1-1	CASRRQGASTDTEAFF	TGTGCCAGCAGAAGACAGGGGGCTTCGACGGACACTGAAGCTTTCTTT
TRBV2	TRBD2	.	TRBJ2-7	CASRPQGLAGYEQYF	TGTGCCAGCAGGCCCCAGGGACTAGCGGGCTACGAGCAGTACTTC
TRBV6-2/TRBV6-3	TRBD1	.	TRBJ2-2	CASSQGAGELFF	TGTGCCAGCAGTCAGGGGGCCGGGGAGCTGTTTTTT
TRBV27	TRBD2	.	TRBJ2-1	CASAISGINEQFF	TGTGCCAGCGCCATAAGCGGGATAAATGAGCAGTTCTTC
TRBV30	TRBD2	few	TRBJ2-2	CAWSETSANTGELFF	TGTGCCTGGAGTGAGACTAGCGCGAACACCGGGGAGCTGTTTTTT
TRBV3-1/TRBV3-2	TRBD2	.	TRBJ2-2	CASSPSGNTGELFF	TGTGCCAGCAGCCCTAGCGGGAACACCGGGGAGCTGTTTTTT
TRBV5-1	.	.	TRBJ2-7	CASSLVQGGTYEQYF	TGCGCCAGCAGCTTGGTACAGGGTGGGACCTACGAGCAGTACTTC
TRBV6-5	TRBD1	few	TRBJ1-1	CASSYEYRGSGEAFF	TGTGCCAGCAGTTACGAGTACAGGGGTTCGGGTGAAGCTTTCTTT
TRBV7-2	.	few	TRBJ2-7	CASSSSSYEQYF	TGTGCCAGCAGCTCCAGCTCCTACGAGCAGTACTTC
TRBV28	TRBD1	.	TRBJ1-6	CAVPGQKNSPLHF	TGTGCCGTACCGGGACAGAAAAATTCACCCCTCCACTTT
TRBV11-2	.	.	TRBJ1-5	CASSLDPSFNQPQHF	TGTGCCAGCAGCTTAGATCCCAGTTTCAATCAGCCCCAGCATTTT
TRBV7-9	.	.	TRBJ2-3	CASSGRTSTDTQYF	TGTGCCAGCAGCGGTCGGACTAGCACAGATACGCAGTATTTT
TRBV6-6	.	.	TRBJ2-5	CASSPLEIIAAEEQETQYF	TGTGCCAGCAGTCCACTAGAGATTATAGCGGCAGAGGAGCAAGAGACCCAGTACTTC